A single sample is the source of the 14 T cell receptor beta chains below, sequenced in a study of blood T cell repertoires in COVID-19. Assay: immunoSEQ multiplex PCR; the TCRdb copy retains only in-frame clones and omits some. The table lists about 310,000 clones, roughly 91% of them singletons, with roughly a tenth in the top ten. Input material: PBMCs or T cells enriched from blood (not recorded which). Every receptor here comes from a woman between 25 and 40 years old who had recovered from COVID-19.

The genes are TRBV5-1 and TRBJ2-1; no definite D call. The V end lost 0 bases, the J end lost 7 bases, and 11 bases lay between the germline ends. This CDR3 comprises 14 residues. Germline V gene lookup returns CDR1 SGHRS and CDR2 YFSETQ. The CDR3 here is CASSLGGLENEQFF. The CDR3 nucleotides are TGCGCCAGCAGCTTGGGTGGGTTGGAGAATGAGCAGTTCTTC.

The chain's CDR3 is CASSFGGAPEAFF. The CDR3 DNA reads TGTGCCAGCAGTTTTGGGGGGGCCCCTGAAGCTTTCTTT. This sequence joins TRBV28 and TRBJ1-1; possible D gene TRBD1, 6 bases. This CDR3 comprises 13 residues. Germline V gene data show CDR1 as MDHEN and CDR2 as SYDVKM. V was clipped by 3 bases and J by 6 bases, with 11 bases between them.

The genes are TRBV2 and TRBJ2-7; tentatively, D is TRBD2 (6 bases). The CDR3 totals 14 residues. V gave up 4 bases and J gave up 2 bases, with 12 bases separating them. The germline V gene encodes CDR1 SNHLY and CDR2 FYNNEI. Here the CDR3 reads CASSGGVRTYEQYF. CDR3 in DNA: TGTGCCAGCAGTGGGGGGGTTAGGACCTACGAGCAGTACTTC.

Written as DNA, the CDR3 is TGTGCCAGCAGTTTATCACCGGGGATGGCGCGCGAGCAGTACTTC. It specifies CASSLSPGMAREQYF. The chain joins TRBV27 to TRBJ2-7; a possible D gene is TRBD2 (5 bases). Germline V gene lookup returns CDR1 MNHEY and CDR2 SMNVEV (reference sequence). The V end was cut by 0 bases, the J end by 6 bases, with 15 bases between. The CDR3 is 15 amino acids.

The V gene is TRBV7-2, the J gene TRBJ2-1, with TRBD2 matching 15 bases. Losses at the gene ends were 1 base for V and 7 bases for J; bases not matched to a gene: 8. This CDR3 comprises 18 residues. Germline V gives CDR1 SGHTA, CDR2 FQGNSA. CDR3 bases: TGTGCCAGCAGCTTAGGGGGGACTAGCGGGAGGATGGGGAATGAGCAGTTCTTC. This sequence encodes CASSLGGTSGRMGNEQFF.

The rearrangement links TRBV7-2 to TRBJ1-2; D gene uncertain. Germline-derived CDR1 and CDR2 are SGHTA and FQGNSA. V lost 5 bases, J lost 4 bases, and 17 bases lay in between. CDR3 length equals 15 residues. The CDR3 sequence: CASSQPLHGIYGYTF. The CDR3 nucleotides are TGTGCCAGCAGCCAACCTCTTCACGGGATCTATGGCTACACCTTC.

This clone occurred once. The J gene is TRBJ1-3, the V gene TRBV10-3; no definite D call. The V end lost 8 bases, the J end lost 2 bases, and 19 bases lay between the germline ends. The CDR3 length is 16 residues. From germline, CDR1 is ENHRY and CDR2 SYGVKD. CDR3 DNA: TGTGCCATCTCGATGACGGACTCTAGAACTGGAAACACCATATATTTT. Amino acids: CAISMTDSRTGNTIYF.

The chain combines TRBV7-9 with TRBJ2-1; 10 bases line up with TRBD2. There are 15 residues in the CDR3. Germline trimming cut 5 bases from V and 7 bases from J; bases unmatched to any gene: 8. Germline V lookup: CDR1 SEHNR, CDR2 FQNEAQ (reference sequence). In DNA form, the CDR3 reads TGTGCCAGCAGCCTAAGCGGGAGGGTTGGAAATGAGCAGTTCTTC. Protein: CASSLSGRVGNEQFF.

The rearrangement joins TRBV5-1 to TRBJ1-2, with D tentatively TRBD1 (5 bases). This CDR3 comprises 13 residues. The V end was cut by 5 bases, the J end by 5 bases, with 13 bases between. Germline CDR1 is SGHRS and CDR2 is YFSETQ. CDR3 sequence: CASRREGRYGYTF. CDR3 DNA sequence: TGCGCCAGCAGGAGGGAGGGGCGTTATGGCTACACCTTC.

This chain connects TRBV27 to TRBJ2-1; TRBD2 agrees at 8 bases. Germline CDR1 and CDR2: MNHEY and SMNVEV (reference sequence). Trimming cost V 2 bases and J 3 bases; bases outside gene matches: 3. The CDR3 runs to 15 residues. CDR3 amino acids: CASSLVLAVYNEQFF. The CDR3 coding sequence is TGTGCCAGCAGTTTAGTACTAGCGGTCTACAATGAGCAGTTCTTC.

The CDR3 nucleotides are TGTGCCAGCAGCACCCCACGACAGGGGGCTTGGTTCGAAGCTTTCTTT. This encodes CASSTPRQGAWFEAFF. The genes are TRBV7-3 and TRBJ1-1, with TRBD1 identical over 10 bases. V was clipped by 5 bases and J by 8 bases; unmatched bases: 14. Germline V gene lookup returns CDR1 SGHTA and CDR2 FQGTGA. This CDR3 contains 16 residues.

The chain has TRBV10-3 and TRBJ2-7; 8 bases are a match to TRBD2. The V segment lost 0 bases and the J segment 3 bases; nucleotides outside the gene matches: 10. Germline V CDR1 and CDR2: ENHRY, SYGVKD. The CDR3 is 17 residues long. The CDR3 loop reads CAISESILLAAVYEQYF. For the CDR3, the DNA is TGTGCCATCAGTGAGTCGATCTTACTAGCGGCGGTCTACGAGCAGTACTTC.

This clone was counted between two and nine times. V usage is TRBV7-9 and J usage is TRBJ1-2; D perhaps matches TRBD1 (5 bases). This CDR3 comprises 11 residues. V was trimmed by 1 base and J by 8 bases, leaving 5 bases between them. Germline V gene sequence: CDR1 SEHNR, CDR2 FQNEAQ (reference sequence). The CDR3: CASSLGGGYTF. The CDR3 bases are TGTGCCAGCAGCTTAGGGGGCGGCTACACCTTC.

This clone appeared a single time. The chain links TRBV2 to TRBJ2-3; TRBD1 might be the D (5 bases). From germline, CDR1 is SNHLY and CDR2 FYNNEI. CDR3 length: 14 residues. Trimming left V 6 bases short and J 2 bases short, with 12 bases between. The CDR3 nucleotides are TGTGCCAGCAGGGACGACAGTAACACAGATACGCAGTATTTT. It yields the protein CASRDDSNTDTQYF.